This passage covers 10 T cell receptor beta chains from one sample sequenced in a study of shared clonotypes between healthy human individuals. Profiled with immunoSEQ multiplex PCR; TCRdb holds only in-frame clones, not every one. The sample yields 500,000 to 700,000 clones, about 95% seen once. CD8 cells regarded as naive lacked CD45RO, were positively chosen for CCR7, and omitted terminally differentiated effector memory CD45RA+ cells. The sample taken for sequencing was naive CD8+ T cells sorted from blood. Every receptor here comes from a woman aged 25 to 39 in good health.

The chain links TRBV28 to TRBJ2-1; D gene ambiguous. Germline CDR1 MDHEN, CDR2 SYDVKM. The CDR3 is 12 residues long. V was pared by 4 bases and J by 10 bases, with 11 bases between. The CDR3 sequence: CASSSDSQEQFF. DNA of the CDR3: TGTGCCAGCAGTTCTGATTCTCAAGAGCAGTTCTTC. The variable domain in full, completed from reference TRBV28 and TRBJ2-1, reads DVKVTQSSRYLVKRTGEKVFLECVQDMDHENMFWYRQDPGLGLRLIYFSYDVKMKEKGDIPEGYSVSREKKERFSLILESASTNQTSMYLCASSSDSQEQFFGPGTRLTVL.

This chain uses TRBV10-2 with TRBJ1-1; D not certain. The ends were cut back, 6 bases at V and 8 bases at J, with 13 bases in the middle. The CDR3 loop spans 12 amino acids. Germline V gene sequence: CDR1 WSHSY, CDR2 SAAADI. CDR3 region: CASSDPGGEAFF. The CDR3 DNA reads as TGCGCCAGCAGCGATCCCGGAGGGGAAGCTTTCTTT.

The J gene is TRBJ2-2, the V gene TRBV19; 10 nucleotides agree with TRBD1. Trimming removed 7 bases from V and 2 bases from J; junction bases left unmatched: 10. Germline CDR1 and CDR2: LNHDA and SQIVND (reference sequence). The CDR3 spans 17 residues. The CDR3 region is CASTPWDRGPNTGELFF. The CDR3 region has the DNA TGTGCCAGTACCCCTTGGGACAGGGGCCCTAACACCGGGGAGCTGTTTTTT.

The V call is TRBV29-1, the J call TRBJ2-1, with 9 bases identical to TRBD2. The junction had 5 bases not matched to a gene; V was cut back by 3 bases and J by 8 bases. This CDR3 spans 13 amino acids. CDR1 SQVTM and CDR2 ANQGSEA come from the germline V gene. CDR3 amino acids: CSVDSGRGDEQFF. The CDR3, as DNA: TGCAGCGTTGATAGCGGGAGAGGGGATGAGCAGTTCTTC.

The chain links TRBV6-5 to TRBJ2-5; 9 positions agree with TRBD2. The J call may not be correct, given that the DNA end is closer to TRBJ2-7. The CDR3 sequence is 14 residues long. Germline loops: CDR1 MNHEY, CDR2 SVGAGI. CDR3 sequence: CASSPTSGSYEQYF. DNA for the CDR3: TGTGCCAGCAGTCCGACTAGCGGCTCCTACGAGCAGTACTTC.

The chain employs TRBV6-1 and TRBJ2-3; 8 nucleotides align to TRBD2. J gave up 5 bases and V 1 base, and 14 bases lay outside the gene matches. Germline values: CDR1 MNHNS, CDR2 SASEGT. CDR3 length: 18 amino acids. CDR3 in DNA: TGTGCCAGCAGTGAAGAACCCGGGGGGCGGGAGGTGGGAGATACGCAGTATTTT. Its translation is CASSEEPGGREVGDTQYF.

The J gene is TRBJ1-1, the V gene TRBV5-1, with a possible D match to TRBD1 (6 bases). Germline V gene sequence: CDR1 SGHRS, CDR2 YFSETQ. Trimming pared 0 bases from V and 8 bases from J, leaving 11 bases between. The CDR3 is made up of 13 amino acids. The CDR3 reads CASSLGGGPEAFF. CDR3 DNA sequence: TGCGCCAGCAGCTTGGGTGGGGGGCCGGAAGCTTTCTTT.

The rearrangement joins TRBV19 to TRBJ2-1; 8 bases are shared with TRBD2. Per the germline V gene, CDR1 is LNHDA and CDR2 is SQIVND (reference sequence). The CDR3 has 15 amino acids. The V gene end was trimmed by 3 bases and the J gene end by 2 bases; junction bases not matched to a gene: 3. The CDR3 DNA reads as TGTGCCAGTAGTATTACTAGCGGTACCTACAATGAGCAGTTCTTC. Translating it yields CASSITSGTYNEQFF.

This rearrangement joins TRBV2 to TRBJ2-7; D unclear. Trimming removed 11 bases from V and 4 bases from J, with 12 bases in between. Germline V gene sequence: CDR1 SNHLY, CDR2 FYNNEI. The CDR3 totals 11 residues. The CDR3 DNA follows: TGTGCCGGCCAAAAGACATACGAGCAGTACTTC. Protein: CAGQKTYEQYF.

J is TRBJ1-6 and V is TRBV10-1; a possible D gene is TRBD1 (5 bases). Deletions cut 9 bases from V and 14 bases from J, with 17 bases between. Germline-derived CDR1 and CDR2 are WNHNN and SYGVQD (reference sequence). The CDR3 is made up of 12 amino acids. The CDR3 reads CASGGWRGTLHF. The CDR3 DNA reads TGCGCCAGTGGGGGGTGGAGGGGAACCCTCCACTTT.